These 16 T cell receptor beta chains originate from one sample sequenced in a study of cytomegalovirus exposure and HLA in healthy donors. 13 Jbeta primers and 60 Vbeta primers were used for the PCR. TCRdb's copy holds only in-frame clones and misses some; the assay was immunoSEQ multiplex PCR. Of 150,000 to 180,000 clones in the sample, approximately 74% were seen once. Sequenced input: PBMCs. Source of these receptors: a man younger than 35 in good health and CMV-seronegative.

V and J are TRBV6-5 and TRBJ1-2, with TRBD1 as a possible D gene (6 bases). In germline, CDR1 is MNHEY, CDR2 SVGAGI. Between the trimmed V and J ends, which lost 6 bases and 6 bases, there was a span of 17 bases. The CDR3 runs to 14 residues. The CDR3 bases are TGTGCCAGCAGCCGCGTGGGGGCAGGGGATGGCTACACCTTC. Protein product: CASSRVGAGDGYTF.

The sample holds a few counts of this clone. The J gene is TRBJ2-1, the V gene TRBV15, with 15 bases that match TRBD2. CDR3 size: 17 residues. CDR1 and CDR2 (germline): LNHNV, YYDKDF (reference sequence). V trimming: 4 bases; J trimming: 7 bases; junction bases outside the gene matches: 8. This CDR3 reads CATSTGTSGGPGNEQFF. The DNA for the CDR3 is TGTGCCACCAGCACAGGGACTAGCGGGGGGCCGGGGAATGAGCAGTTCTTC.

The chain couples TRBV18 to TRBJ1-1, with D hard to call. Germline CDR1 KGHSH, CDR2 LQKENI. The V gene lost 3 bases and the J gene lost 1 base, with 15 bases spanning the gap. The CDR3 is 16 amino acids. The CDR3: CASSPLASGRNTEAFF. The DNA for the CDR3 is TGTGCCAGCTCACCGTTAGCGTCGGGGAGGAACACTGAAGCTTTCTTT. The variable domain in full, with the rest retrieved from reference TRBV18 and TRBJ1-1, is NAGVMQNPRHLVRRRGQEARLRCSPMKGHSHVYWYRQLPEEGLKFMVYLQKENIIDESGMPKERFSAEFPKEGPSILRIQQVVRGDSAAYFCASSPLASGRNTEAFFGQGTRLTVV.

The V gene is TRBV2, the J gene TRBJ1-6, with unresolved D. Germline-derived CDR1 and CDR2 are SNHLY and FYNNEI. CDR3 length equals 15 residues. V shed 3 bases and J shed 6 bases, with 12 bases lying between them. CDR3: CASSDLGGGNSPLHF. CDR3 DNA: TGTGCCAGCAGTGATCTGGGAGGTGGTAATTCACCCCTCCACTTT.

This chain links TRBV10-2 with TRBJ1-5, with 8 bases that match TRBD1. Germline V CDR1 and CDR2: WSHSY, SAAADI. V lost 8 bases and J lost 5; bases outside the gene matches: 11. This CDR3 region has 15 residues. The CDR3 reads CASGTDRGHHQPQHF. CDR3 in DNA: TGCGCCAGCGGGACCGACAGGGGCCACCATCAGCCCCAGCATTTT.

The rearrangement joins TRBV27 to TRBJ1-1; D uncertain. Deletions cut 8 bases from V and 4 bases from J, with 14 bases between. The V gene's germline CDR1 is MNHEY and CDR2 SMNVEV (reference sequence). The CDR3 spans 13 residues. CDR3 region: CASGFEGFTEAFF. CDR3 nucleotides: TGTGCCAGCGGATTCGAGGGTTTCACTGAAGCTTTCTTT.

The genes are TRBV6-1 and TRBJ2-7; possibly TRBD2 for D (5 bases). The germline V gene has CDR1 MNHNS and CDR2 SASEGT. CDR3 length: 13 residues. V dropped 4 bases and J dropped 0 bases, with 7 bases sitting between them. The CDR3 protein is CASSGRGSYEQYF. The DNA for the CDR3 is TGTGCCAGCAGTGGCCGGGGCTCCTACGAGCAGTACTTC.

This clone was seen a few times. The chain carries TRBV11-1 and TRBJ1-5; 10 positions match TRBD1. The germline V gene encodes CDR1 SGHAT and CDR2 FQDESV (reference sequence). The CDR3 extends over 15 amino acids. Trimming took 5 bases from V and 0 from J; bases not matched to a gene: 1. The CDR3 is CASSGTGDSNQPQHF. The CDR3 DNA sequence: TGTGCCAGCAGCGGGACAGGGGATAGCAATCAGCCCCAGCATTTT.

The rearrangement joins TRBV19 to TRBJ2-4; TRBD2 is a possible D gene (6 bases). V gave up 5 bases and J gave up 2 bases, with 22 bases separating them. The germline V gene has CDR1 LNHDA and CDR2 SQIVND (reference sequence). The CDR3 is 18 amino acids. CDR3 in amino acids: CASSHPPHGGSSKNIQYF. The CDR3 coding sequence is TGTGCCAGTAGTCATCCCCCCCACGGGGGTTCCTCCAAAAACATTCAGTACTTC.

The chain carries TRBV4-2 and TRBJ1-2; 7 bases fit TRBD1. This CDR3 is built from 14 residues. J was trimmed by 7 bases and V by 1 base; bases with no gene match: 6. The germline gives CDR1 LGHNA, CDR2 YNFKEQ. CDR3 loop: CASSQGQGVSGYTF. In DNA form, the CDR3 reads TGTGCCAGCAGCCAAGGGCAGGGGGTGAGTGGCTACACCTTC.

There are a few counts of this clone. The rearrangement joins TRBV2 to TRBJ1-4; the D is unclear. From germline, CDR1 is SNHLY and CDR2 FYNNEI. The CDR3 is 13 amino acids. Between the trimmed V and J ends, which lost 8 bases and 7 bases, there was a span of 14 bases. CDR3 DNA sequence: TGTGCCAGCTGTTTTCGCGATGGTGAAAAACTGTTTTTT. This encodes CASCFRDGEKLFF.

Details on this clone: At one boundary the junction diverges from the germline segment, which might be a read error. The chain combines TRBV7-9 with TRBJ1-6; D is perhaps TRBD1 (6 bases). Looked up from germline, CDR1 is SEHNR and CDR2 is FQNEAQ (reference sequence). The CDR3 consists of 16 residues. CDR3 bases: TGTTCCAGCAGCTTGACGACAGGCCCCGTAGGATCACCCCTCCACTTT. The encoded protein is CSSSLTTGPVGSPLHF.

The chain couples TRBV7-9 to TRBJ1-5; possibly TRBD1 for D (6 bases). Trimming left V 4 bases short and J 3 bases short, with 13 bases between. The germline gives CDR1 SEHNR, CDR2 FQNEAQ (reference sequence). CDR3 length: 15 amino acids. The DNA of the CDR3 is TGTGCCAGCAGCTCATCGGACAGACCCAATCAGCCCCAGCATTTT. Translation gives CASSSSDRPNQPQHF.

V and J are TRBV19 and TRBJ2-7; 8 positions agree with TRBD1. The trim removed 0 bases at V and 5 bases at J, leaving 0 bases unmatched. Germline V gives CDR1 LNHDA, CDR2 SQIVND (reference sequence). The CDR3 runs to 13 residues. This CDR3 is CASSIEQGDEQYF. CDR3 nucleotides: TGTGCCAGTAGTATAGAACAGGGGGACGAGCAGTACTTC.

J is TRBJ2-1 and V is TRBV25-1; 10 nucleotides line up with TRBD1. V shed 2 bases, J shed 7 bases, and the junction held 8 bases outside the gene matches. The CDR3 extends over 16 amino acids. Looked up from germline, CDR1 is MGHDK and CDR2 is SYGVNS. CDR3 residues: CASSEPPGDRGNEQFF. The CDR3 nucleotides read TGTGCCAGCAGTGAACCGCCTGGGGACAGGGGTAATGAGCAGTTCTTC.

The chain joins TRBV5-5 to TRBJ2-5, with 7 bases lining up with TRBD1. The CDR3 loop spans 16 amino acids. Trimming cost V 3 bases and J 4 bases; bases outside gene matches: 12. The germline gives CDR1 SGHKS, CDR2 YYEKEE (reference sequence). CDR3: CASSSGTASRGETQYF. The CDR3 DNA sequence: TGTGCCAGCAGCTCGGGGACAGCCTCTAGGGGAGAGACCCAGTACTTC.